This TCR beta chain emerged from a study of cytomegalovirus exposure and HLA in healthy donors. At the level of the study: About 80 million unique TCRs from HLA-typed donors made up an early data release.

The study ran its PCR with 60 Vbeta and 13 Jbeta primers. Some clones are missing from TCRdb's copy, which holds only in-frame ones; the method was immunoSEQ multiplex PCR. The repertoire holds some 140,000 clones, with around nine tenths as singletons. CDR1 and CDR2 from the germline V gene are SGHNT and YENEEA. After removal of 3 bases from V and 5 bases from J, the junction contained 3 bases not matched to a gene. This CDR3 is 14 amino acids long. The sample was PBMCs. The TCR originated in a woman younger than 45 in good health and CMV-seronegative. The rearrangement uses TRBV11-3 and TRBJ2-2; 7 bases map to TRBD1. The CDR3 region is CASSFSRGTGELFF. The CDR3 DNA reads TGTGCCAGCAGCTTTTCCAGGGGGACCGGGGAGCTGTTTTTT.